The 11 T cell receptor beta chains listed next were all sequenced from one sample in a study of post-analysis software for immune sequencing data. Every TCR beta cDNA library bore unique molecular identifiers. TCRdb reprocessed the PCR reads with MiXCR, giving one entry per CDR3 protein. The repertoire has about 540,000 distinct CDR3 sequences, around a third of them found once; the top ten carry about 6%. Notes on the study in general: Comparison of patients with controls showed about 5 TRBV segments more frequent in patients, TRBV5-6, TRBV5-1 and TRBV20-1 among them.

Antigens of these TCRs are unknown. Sequencing input: blood. The source is a girl aged 2-17 years with multiple sclerosis.

This clonotype was seen just once. The chain links TRBV12-3 or TRBV12-4 to TRBJ1-2; D is ambiguous. Trimming took off 5 bases at V and 6 bases at J, with 10 bases between the two ends. CDR3 length: 12 amino acids. The CDR3 DNA follows: TGTGCCAGCAGTGACGGCGGAGATGGCTACACCTTC. The encoded protein is CASSDGGDGYTF.

The chain is built from TRBV7-2 and TRBJ2-3; 7 bases line up with TRBD2. The CDR3 length is 15 residues. Trimming removed 5 bases from V and 6 bases from J; junction bases left unmatched: 11. The germline gives CDR1 SGHTA, CDR2 FQGNSA. CDR3 nucleotide sequence: TGTGCCAGCAGCCCACAACGCGGGGGTTGGGATACGCAGTATTTT. As protein: CASSPQRGGWDTQYF.

The rearrangement uses TRBV6-2 or TRBV6-3 and TRBJ2-1; 9 nucleotides agree with TRBD2. Germline CDR1 and CDR2: MNHEY and SVGEGT. The CDR3 contains 15 residues. Trimming cost V 2 bases and J 7 bases; bases outside gene matches: 6. The CDR3 loop reads CASSYRRGGWNEQFF. The CDR3, as DNA: TGTGCCAGCAGTTACAGGCGGGGGGGGTGGAATGAGCAGTTCTTC.

V usage is TRBV3-1 and J usage is TRBJ1-2, with D unclear. From germline, CDR1 is LGHDT and CDR2 YNNKEL (reference sequence). The CDR3 totals 14 residues. Trimming removed 0 bases at V and 4 bases at J, with 9 bases between. The CDR3 loop is CASSQDMGGYGYTF. The CDR3 coding sequence is TGTGCCAGCAGCCAAGATATGGGAGGCTATGGCTACACCTTC.

Ten or more counts support this clonotype. The genes are TRBV2 and TRBJ2-5, with unresolved D. CDR1 SNHLY and CDR2 FYNNEI come from the germline V gene. CDR3 length: 11 residues. Trimming left V 6 bases short and J 3 bases short, with 5 bases between. The CDR3 coding sequence is TGTGCCAGCAGCGTTGAAGAGACCCAGTACTTC. Residues: CASSVEETQYF.

This chain connects TRBV5-8 to TRBJ1-1; D possibly corresponds to TRBD1 (6 bases). The CDR3 spans 15 residues. CDR1 is SGHTS and CDR2 is YDEGEE in the germline V gene. V dropped 4 bases and J dropped 0 bases, with 13 bases sitting between them. CDR3 region: CASSRGDRMNTEAFF. CDR3 in DNA: TGTGCCAGCAGCCGCGGCGACAGGATGAACACTGAAGCTTTCTTT. Combining the CDR3 with reference TRBV5-8 and TRBJ1-1 gives the whole variable domain EAGVTQSPTHLIKTRGQQATLRCSPISGHTSVYWYQQALGLGLQFLLWYDEGEERNRGNFPPRFSGRQFPNYSSELNVNALELEDSALYLCASSRGDRMNTEAFFGQGTRLTVV.

This clonotype has ten or more counts. The chain is built from TRBV11-2 and TRBJ1-6; 9 nucleotides align to TRBD1. The CDR3 consists of 14 residues. V shed 5 bases and J 9 bases; nucleotides not matched to a gene: 5. The germline gives CDR1 SGHAT, CDR2 FQNNGV. CDR3 bases: TGTGCCAGCAGCAGGGACAGGGCGGGTTCACCCCTCCACTTT. It specifies CASSRDRAGSPLHF.

This chain joins TRBV6-9 and TRBJ1-3; D is uncertain. V lost 10 bases to trimming and J lost 4 bases, with 8 bases between them. Germline CDR1 MNHGY, CDR2 SVAAGI. CDR3 length: 11 residues. The CDR3 sequence: CANNEGNTIYF. CDR3 DNA: TGTGCCAACAATGAAGGAAACACCATATATTTT.

This clonotype was detected a few times. The chain combines TRBV18 with TRBJ2-3, with D uncertain. Between the trimmed V and J ends, which lost 2 bases and 2 bases, there was a span of 8 bases. The CDR3 is made up of 14 amino acids. Germline CDR1 and CDR2: KGHSH and LQKENI. The CDR3 DNA reads TGTGCCAGCTCACCAGAGTTCCTCACAGATACGCAGTATTTT. Its translation is CASSPEFLTDTQYF.

The chain carries TRBV7-6 and TRBJ1-6; 11 positions match TRBD1. Germline V CDR1 and CDR2: SGHVS, FNYEAQ. This CDR3 is built from 15 residues. J was trimmed by 9 bases and V by 5 bases; bases with no gene match: 6. The CDR3 spells CASSPTGQGASPLHF. In DNA, the CDR3 is TGTGCCAGCAGCCCCACTGGACAGGGGGCTTCACCCCTCCACTTT.

V is TRBV28 and J is TRBJ2-5; 7 nucleotides agree with TRBD1. V gave up 8 bases and J gave up 5 bases; unmatched junction bases: 2. CDR1 is MDHEN and CDR2 is SYDVKM in the germline V gene. The CDR3 contains 11 residues. CDR3 sequence (DNA): TGTGCCAGCGGGACAGAGGAGACCCAGTACTTC. Translated: CASGTEETQYF.